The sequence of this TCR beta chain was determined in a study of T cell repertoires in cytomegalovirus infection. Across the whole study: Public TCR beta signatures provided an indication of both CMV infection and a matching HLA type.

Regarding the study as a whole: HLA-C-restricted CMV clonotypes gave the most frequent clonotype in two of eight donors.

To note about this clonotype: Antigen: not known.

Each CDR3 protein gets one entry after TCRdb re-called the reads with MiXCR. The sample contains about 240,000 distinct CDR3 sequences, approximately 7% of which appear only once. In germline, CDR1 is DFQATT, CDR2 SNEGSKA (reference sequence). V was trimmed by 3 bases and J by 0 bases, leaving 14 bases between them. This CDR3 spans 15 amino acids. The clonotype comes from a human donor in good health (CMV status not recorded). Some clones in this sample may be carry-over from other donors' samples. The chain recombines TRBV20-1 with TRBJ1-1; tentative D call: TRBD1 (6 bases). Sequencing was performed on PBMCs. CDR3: CSARETGLMNTEAFF. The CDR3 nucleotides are TGCAGTGCTAGGGAGACAGGCCTCATGAACACTGAAGCTTTCTTT.